This TCR beta chain was found in a study of CD8 T cells in ankylosing spondylitis. General observations from the study: Enrichment of disease-linked clones was reportedly significant in matched ankylosing spondylitis synovial fluid. Typical of ankylosing spondylitis blood, it appeared, was a TCR beta motif of several highly homologous variants.

Comments on this clonotype: Its specificity is unknown.

TCRdb re-called the 5' RACE reads through MiXCR, storing one row per CDR3 protein. The table has about 540,000 distinct CDR3 sequences, about an eighth seen once; the top ten hold 6.5% to 7%. V was trimmed by 2 bases and J by 1 base, leaving 7 bases between them. Per the germline V gene, CDR1 is SGHRS and CDR2 is YFSETQ. The CDR3 contains 13 residues. The sample consisted of blood, either unsorted or a sorted T cell fraction (not recorded which). The chain is built from TRBV5-1 and TRBJ2-7; D not certain. The TCR sequence derives from a male donor with ankylosing spondylitis. CDR3 nucleotides: TGCGCCAGCAGCTTTACTATTTCCTACGAGCAGTACTTC. Translated: CASSFTISYEQYF.